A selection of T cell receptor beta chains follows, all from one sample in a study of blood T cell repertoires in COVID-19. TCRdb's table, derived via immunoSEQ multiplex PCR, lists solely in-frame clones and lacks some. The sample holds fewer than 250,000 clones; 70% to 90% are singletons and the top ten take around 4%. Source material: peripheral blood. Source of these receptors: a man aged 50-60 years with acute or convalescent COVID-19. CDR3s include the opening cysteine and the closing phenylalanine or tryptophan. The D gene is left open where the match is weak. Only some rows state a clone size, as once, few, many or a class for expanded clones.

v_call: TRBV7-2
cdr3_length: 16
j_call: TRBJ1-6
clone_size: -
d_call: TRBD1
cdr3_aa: CASSHRDSSYNSPLHF
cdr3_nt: TGTGCCAGCAGCCACAGGGACAGCTCCTATAATTCACCCCTCCACTTT

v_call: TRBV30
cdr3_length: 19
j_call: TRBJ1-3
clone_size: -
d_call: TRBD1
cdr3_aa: CAWSVTNFPGQGTGNTIYF
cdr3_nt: TGTGCCTGGAGTGTAACGAACTTTCCGGGACAGGGGACCGGAAACACCATATATTTT

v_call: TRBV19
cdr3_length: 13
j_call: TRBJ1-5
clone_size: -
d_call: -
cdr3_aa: CASIAQPNQPQHF
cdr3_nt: TGTGCCAGTATTGCACAGCCTAATCAGCCCCAGCATTTT

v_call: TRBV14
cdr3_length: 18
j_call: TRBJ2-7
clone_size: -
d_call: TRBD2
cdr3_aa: CASSQGWGHTLLADEQYF
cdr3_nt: TGTGCCAGCAGCCAAGGATGGGGACACACATTACTAGCGGACGAGCAGTACTTC

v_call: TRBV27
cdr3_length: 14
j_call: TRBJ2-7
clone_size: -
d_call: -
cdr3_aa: CASSFMGLTYEQYF
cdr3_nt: TGTGCCAGCAGCTTCATGGGACTGACCTACGAGCAGTACTTC

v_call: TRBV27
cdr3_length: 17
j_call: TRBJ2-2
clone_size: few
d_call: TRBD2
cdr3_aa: CASSSGTSGSLTGELFF
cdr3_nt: TGTGCCAGCAGTTCCGGGACTAGCGGGAGTCTGACCGGGGAGCTGTTTTTT

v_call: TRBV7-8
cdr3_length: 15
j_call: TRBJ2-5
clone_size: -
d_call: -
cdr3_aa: CASSLEISLQETQYF
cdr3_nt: TGTGCCAGCAGCTTAGAAATATCCCTCCAGGAGACCCAGTACTTC

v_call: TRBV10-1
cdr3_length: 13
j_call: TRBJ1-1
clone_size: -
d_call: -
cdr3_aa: CASSERRGTEAFF
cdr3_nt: TGCGCCAGCAGTGAACGGCGGGGCACTGAAGCTTTCTTT

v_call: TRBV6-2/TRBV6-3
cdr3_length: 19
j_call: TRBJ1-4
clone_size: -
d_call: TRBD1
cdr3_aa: CASSYSPDRGGWRSEKLFF
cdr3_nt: TGTGCCAGCAGTTACAGTCCTGACAGGGGAGGGTGGCGATCTGAAAAACTGTTTTTT

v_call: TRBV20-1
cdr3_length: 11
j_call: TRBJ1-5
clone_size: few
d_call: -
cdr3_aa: CSARDNQAQHF
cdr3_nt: TGCAGTGCTAGAGATAACCAGGCCCAACATTTT

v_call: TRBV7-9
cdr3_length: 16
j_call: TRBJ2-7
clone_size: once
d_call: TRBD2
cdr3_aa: CASSLARLAGGYEQYF
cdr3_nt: TGTGCCAGCAGCTTAGCGCGACTAGCGGGAGGCTACGAGCAGTACTTC

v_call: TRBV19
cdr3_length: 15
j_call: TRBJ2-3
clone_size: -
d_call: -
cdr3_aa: CASRSKSSGRDTQYF
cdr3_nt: TGTGCCAGTAGATCTAAGAGTTCGGGTAGGGATACGCAGTATTTT

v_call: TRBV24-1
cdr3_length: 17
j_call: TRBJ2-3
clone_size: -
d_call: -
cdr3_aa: CATSDPTAGEFGDTQYF
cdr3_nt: TGTGCCACCAGTGACCCCACTGCGGGCGAATTCGGAGATACGCAGTATTTT

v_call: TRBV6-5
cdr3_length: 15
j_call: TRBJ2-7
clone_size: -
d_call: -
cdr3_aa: CASSSGTFTSYEQYF
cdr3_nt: TGTGCCAGCAGTTCCGGGACTTTTACTTCCTACGAGCAGTACTTC

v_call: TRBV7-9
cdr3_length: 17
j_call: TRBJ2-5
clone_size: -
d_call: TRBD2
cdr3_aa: CASSLGRGSPGRETQYF
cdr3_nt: TGTGCCAGCAGCTTAGGGCGGGGGAGCCCCGGGAGAGAGACCCAGTACTTC

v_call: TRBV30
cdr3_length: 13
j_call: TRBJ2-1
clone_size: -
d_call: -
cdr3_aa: CAWGQGGYNEQFF
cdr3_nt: TGTGCCTGGGGTCAGGGAGGCTACAATGAGCAGTTCTTC

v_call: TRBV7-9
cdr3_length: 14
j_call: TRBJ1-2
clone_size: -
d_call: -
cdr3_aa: CASSFLQGESGYTF
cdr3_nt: TGTGCCAGCAGCTTCTTACAGGGAGAATCTGGCTACACCTTC

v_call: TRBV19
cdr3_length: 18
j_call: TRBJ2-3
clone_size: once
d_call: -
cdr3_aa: CASSIWGLGAGDTDTQYF
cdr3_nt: TGTGCCAGTAGTATATGGGGGCTGGGGGCGGGGGACACAGATACGCAGTATTTT

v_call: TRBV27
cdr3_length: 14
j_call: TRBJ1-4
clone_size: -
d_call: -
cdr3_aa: CASSFWGPDEKLFF
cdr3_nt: TGTGCCAGCAGTTTCTGGGGGCCAGATGAAAAACTGTTTTTT

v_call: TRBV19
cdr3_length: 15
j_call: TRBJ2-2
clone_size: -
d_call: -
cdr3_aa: CASSTRTGQTGELFF
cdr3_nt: TGTGCCAGTAGTACGCGCACAGGGCAAACCGGGGAGCTGTTTTTT

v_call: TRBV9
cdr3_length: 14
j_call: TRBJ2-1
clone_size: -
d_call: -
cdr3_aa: CASSGGTPYNEQFF
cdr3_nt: TGTGCCAGCAGCGGCGGGACTCCATACAATGAGCAGTTCTTC

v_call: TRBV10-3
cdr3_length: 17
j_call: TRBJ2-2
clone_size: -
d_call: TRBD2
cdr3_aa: CAISGLAGLPGVGELFF
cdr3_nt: TGTGCCATCAGCGGCCTAGCGGGACTCCCCGGGGTCGGGGAGCTGTTTTTT

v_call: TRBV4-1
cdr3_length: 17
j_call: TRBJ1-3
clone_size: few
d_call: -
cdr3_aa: CASSQDPPREAGNTIYF
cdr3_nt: TGCGCCAGCAGCCAAGATCCTCCCAGGGAGGCTGGAAACACCATATATTTT

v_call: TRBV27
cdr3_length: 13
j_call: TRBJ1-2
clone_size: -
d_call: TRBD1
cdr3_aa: CASRFWDREGYTF
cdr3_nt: TGTGCCAGCAGGTTTTGGGACAGGGAGGGCTACACCTTC

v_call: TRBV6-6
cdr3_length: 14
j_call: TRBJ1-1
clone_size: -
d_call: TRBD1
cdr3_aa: CASSKNTGGAEAFF
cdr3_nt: TGTGCCAGCAGTAAAAATACAGGGGGGGCTGAAGCTTTCTTT

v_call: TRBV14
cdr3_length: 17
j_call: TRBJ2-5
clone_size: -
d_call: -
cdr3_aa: CASSQDYGTLMKETQYF
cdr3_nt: TGTGCCAGCAGCCAAGACTACGGGACACTCATGAAAGAGACCCAGTACTTC

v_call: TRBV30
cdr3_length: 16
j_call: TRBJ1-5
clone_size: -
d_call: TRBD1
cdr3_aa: CAWRDKTGGGNQPQHF
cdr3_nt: TGTGCCTGGAGGGATAAAACAGGGGGTGGCAATCAGCCCCAGCATTTT

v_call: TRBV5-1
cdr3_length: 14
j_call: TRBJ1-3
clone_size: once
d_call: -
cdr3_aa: CASSLGPVGNTIYF
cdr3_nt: TGCGCCAGCAGCTTGGGCCCAGTTGGAAACACCATATATTTT

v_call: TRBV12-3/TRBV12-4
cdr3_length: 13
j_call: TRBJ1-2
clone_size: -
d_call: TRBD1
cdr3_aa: CASSLGQGYGYTF
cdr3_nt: TGTGCCAGCAGTTTGGGACAGGGTTATGGCTACACCTTC

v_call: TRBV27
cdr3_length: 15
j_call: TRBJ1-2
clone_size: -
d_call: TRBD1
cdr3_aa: CASSLGGQGNHGYTF
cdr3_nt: TGTGCCAGCAGTTTAGGGGGACAGGGGAACCATGGCTACACCTTC

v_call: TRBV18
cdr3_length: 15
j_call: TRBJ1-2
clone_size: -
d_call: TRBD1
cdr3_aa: CASSPGQGDNYGYTF
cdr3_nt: TGTGCCAGCTCACCCGGACAGGGGGATAACTATGGCTACACCTTC

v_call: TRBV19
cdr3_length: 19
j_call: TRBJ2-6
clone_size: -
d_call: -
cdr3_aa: CASSIDLTDGFSGANVLTF
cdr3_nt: TGTGCCAGTAGTATAGACTTGACAGACGGTTTCTCTGGGGCCAACGTCCTGACTTTC

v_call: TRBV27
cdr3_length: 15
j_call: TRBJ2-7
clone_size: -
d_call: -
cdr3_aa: CASSLGSLGRYEQYF
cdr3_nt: TGTGCCAGCAGTTTAGGCTCCTTGGGGCGCTACGAGCAGTACTTC

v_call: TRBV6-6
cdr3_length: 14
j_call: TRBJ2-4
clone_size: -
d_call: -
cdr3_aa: CASRSGVAKNIQYF
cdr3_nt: TGTGCCAGCAGATCAGGGGTAGCCAAAAACATTCAGTACTTC

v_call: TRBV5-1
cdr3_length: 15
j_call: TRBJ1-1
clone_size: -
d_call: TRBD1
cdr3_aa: CASSLGWTGGTEAFF
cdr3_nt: TGCGCCAGCAGCTTGGGGTGGACAGGGGGCACTGAAGCTTTCTTT

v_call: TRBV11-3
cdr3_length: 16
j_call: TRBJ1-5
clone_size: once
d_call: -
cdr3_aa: CASSLRSRYSNQPQHF
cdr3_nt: TGTGCCAGCAGCTTAAGATCCAGATATAGCAATCAGCCCCAGCATTTT

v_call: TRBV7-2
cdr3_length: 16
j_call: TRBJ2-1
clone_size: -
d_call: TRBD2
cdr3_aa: CASSLRSSGTYNEQFF
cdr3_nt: TGTGCCAGCAGCTTACGGAGTAGCGGGACATACAATGAGCAGTTCTTC

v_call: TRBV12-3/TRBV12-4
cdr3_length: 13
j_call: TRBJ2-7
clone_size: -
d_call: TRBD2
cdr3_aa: CASGGLAAYEQYF
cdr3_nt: TGTGCCAGCGGAGGACTAGCGGCATACGAGCAGTACTTC

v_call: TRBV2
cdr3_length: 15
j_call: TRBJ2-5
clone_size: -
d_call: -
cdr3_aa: CASSGAQGSQETQYF
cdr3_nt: TGTGCCAGCAGTGGGGCGCAGGGGTCCCAAGAGACCCAGTACTTC

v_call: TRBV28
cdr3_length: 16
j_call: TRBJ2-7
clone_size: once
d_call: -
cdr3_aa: CASGLTTGSHIYEQYF
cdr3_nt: TGTGCCAGCGGCCTGACGACAGGCTCCCACATTTACGAGCAGTACTTC

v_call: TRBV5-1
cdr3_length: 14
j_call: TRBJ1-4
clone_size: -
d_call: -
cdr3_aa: CASSLENSNEKLFF
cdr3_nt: TGCGCCAGCAGCTTGGAAAACAGTAATGAAAAACTGTTTTTT

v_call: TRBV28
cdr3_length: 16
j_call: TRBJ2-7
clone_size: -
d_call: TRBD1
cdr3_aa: CASRLYRDRAIYEQYF
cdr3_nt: TGTGCCAGCAGACTATACCGGGACAGGGCAATCTACGAGCAGTACTTC

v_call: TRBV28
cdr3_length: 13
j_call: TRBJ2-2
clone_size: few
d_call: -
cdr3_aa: CASSLTATGELFF
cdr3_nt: TGTGCCAGCAGTTTGACAGCGACCGGGGAGCTGTTTTTT

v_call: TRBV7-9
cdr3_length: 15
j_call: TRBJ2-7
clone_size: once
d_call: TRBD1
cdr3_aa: CASSLGTGSPYEQYF
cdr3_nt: TGTGCCAGCAGCTTAGGGACAGGGAGTCCCTACGAGCAGTACTTC

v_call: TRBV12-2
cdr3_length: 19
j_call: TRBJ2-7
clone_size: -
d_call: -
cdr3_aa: CASHDIGGTSGRAGYEQYF
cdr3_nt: TGTGCAAGTCACGACATCGGGGGCACTAGCGGGAGGGCCGGCTACGAGCAGTACTTC